What follows is one TCR beta chain and its context. Its antigen is as yet unknown. This sample was included in a study of beta chain features in type 1 diabetes. Study outcomes and limitations: The cDNA sequencing approach could over-represent high-TCR-expressing cells.

Since all of the isolated RNA was reverse transcribed, expressed TCRB transcripts were what got sequenced. Repertoires were generated with immunoSEQ multiplex PCR, while TCRdb's copy carries only in-frame clones and drops some. The top ten hold about 0.045% of the sample, which has more than 350,000 clones, about an eighth seen once. This CDR3 is built from 13 residues. Trimming stripped 3 bases from V and 5 bases from J, with 10 bases between. Germline values: CDR1 LNHNV, CDR2 YYDKDF (reference sequence). Blood was drawn once from each donor into heparinised tubes. The draws averaged approximately 120 mL.

The chain employs TRBV15 and TRBJ2-5; D is perhaps TRBD2 (7 bases). Sequencing input: naive CD4+ T cells from blood. The receptor was isolated from a woman under 30 in good health. CDR3 sequence reads: CATSSGGRETQYF. CDR3 DNA sequence: TGTGCCACCAGCAGCGGGGGGCGGGAGACCCAGTACTTC.